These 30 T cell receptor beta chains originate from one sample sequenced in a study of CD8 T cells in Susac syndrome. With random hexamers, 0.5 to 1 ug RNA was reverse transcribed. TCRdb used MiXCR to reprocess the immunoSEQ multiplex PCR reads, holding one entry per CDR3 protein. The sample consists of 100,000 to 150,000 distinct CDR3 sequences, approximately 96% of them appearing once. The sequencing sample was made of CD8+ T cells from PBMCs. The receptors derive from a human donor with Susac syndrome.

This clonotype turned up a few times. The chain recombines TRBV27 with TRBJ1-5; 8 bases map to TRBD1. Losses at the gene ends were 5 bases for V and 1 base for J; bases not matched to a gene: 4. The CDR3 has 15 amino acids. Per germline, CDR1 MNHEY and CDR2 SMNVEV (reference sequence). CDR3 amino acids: CASSLGQGSNQPQHF. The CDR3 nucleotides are TGTGCCAGCAGTCTCGGACAGGGCAGCAATCAGCCCCAGCATTTT.

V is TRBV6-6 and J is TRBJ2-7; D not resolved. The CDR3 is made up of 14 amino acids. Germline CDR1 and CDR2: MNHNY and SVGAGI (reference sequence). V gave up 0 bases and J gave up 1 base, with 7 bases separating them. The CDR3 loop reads CASSYSTDSYEQYF. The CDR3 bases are TGTGCCAGCAGTTACTCTACGGATTCCTACGAGCAGTACTTC.

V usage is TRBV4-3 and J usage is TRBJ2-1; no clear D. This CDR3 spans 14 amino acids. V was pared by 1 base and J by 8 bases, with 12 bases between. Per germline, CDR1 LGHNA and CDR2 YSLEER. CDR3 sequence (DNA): TGCGCCAGCAGCCAAGTCAGCCCGGTCGATGAGCAGTTCTTC. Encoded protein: CASSQVSPVDEQFF.

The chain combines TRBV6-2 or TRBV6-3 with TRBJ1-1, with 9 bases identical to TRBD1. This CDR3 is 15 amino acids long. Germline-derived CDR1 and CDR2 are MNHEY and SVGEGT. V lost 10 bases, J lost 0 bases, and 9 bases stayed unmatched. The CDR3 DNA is TGTGCCATCCGGGACAGGGAATTCATGAACACTGAAGCTTTCTTT. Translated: CAIRDREFMNTEAFF.

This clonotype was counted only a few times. The CDR3, as DNA: TGCGCCAGCAGCCAAGATCGGGGGAGCTCCTACAATGAGCAGTTCTTC. Its translation: CASSQDRGSSYNEQFF. The chain links TRBV4-1 to TRBJ2-1, with D possibly matching TRBD2 (6 bases). Trimming removed 0 bases from V and 0 bases from J, with 9 bases in between. Germline CDR1 is MGHRA and CDR2 is YSYEKL. The CDR3 length is 16 residues.

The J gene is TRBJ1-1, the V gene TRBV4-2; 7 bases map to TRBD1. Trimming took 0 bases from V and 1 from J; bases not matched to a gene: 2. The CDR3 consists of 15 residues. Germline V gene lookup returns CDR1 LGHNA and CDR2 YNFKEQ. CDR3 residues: CASSQEGQANTEAFF. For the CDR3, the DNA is TGTGCCAGCAGCCAAGAAGGACAGGCGAACACTGAAGCTTTCTTT.

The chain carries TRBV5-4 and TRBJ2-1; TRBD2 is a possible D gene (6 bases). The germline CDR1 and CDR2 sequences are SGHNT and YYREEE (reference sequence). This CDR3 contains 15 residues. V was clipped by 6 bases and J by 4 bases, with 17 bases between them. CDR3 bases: TGTGCCAGCAACCTGGGGATAGCGGAGTACAATGAGCAGTTCTTC. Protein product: CASNLGIAEYNEQFF.

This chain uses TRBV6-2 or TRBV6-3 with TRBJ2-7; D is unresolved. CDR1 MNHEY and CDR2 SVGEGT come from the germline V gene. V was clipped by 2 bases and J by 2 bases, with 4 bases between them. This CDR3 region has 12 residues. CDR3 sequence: CASSYLTYEQYF. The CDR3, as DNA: TGTGCCAGCAGTTACCTTACCTACGAGCAGTACTTC.

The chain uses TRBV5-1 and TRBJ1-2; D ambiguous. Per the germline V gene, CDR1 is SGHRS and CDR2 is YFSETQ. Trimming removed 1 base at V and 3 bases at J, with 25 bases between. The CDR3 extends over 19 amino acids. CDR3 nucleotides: TGCGCCAGCAGCTTGAGGGTTTTGAGACCCCTGCTTGGAGACTATGGCTACACCTTC. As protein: CASSLRVLRPLLGDYGYTF.

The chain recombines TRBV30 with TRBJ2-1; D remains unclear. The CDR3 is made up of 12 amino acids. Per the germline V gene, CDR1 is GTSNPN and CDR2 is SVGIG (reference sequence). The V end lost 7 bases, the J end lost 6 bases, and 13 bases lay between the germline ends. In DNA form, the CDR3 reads TGTGCCTTGGACGTAAATTCCAATGAGCAGTTCTTC. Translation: CALDVNSNEQFF.

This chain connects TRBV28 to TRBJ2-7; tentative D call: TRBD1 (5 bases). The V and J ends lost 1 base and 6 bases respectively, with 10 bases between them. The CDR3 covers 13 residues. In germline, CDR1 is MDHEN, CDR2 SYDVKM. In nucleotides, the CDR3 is TGTGCCAGCAGTTTATCGCCCAGGGCCGAGCAGTACTTC. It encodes CASSLSPRAEQYF.

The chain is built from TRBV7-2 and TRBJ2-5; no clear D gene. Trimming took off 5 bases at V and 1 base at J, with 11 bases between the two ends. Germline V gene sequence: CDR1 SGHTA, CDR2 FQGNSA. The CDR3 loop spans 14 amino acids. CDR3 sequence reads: CASSLTTSQETQYF. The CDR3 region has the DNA TGTGCCAGCAGCCTAACCACAAGCCAAGAGACCCAGTACTTC.

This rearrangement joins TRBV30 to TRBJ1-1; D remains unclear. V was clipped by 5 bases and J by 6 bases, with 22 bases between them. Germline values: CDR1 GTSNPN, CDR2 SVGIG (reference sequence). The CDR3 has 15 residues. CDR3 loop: CAWESDDLEGAEAFF. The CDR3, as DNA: TGTGCCTGGGAGAGTGACGATCTCGAAGGCGCTGAAGCTTTCTTT.

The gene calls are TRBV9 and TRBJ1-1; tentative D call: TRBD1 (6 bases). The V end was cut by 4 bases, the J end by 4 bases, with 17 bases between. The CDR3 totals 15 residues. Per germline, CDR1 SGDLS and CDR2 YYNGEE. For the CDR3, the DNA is TGTGCCAGCAGCCCTAGAGGGGGGGCCCCCACTGAAGCTTTCTTT. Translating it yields CASSPRGGAPTEAFF.

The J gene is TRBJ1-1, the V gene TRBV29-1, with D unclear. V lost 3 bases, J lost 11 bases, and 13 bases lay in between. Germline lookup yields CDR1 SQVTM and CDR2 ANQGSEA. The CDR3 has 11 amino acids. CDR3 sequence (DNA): TGCAGCGTTGACTGGGATGCGGACGCTTTCTTT. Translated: CSVDWDADAFF.

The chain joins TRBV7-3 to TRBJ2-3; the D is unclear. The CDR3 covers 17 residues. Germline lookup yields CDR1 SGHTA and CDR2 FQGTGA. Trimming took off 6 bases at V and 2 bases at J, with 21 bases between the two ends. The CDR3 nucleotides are TGTGCCAGCAGTCTTAAATTGGTGGGTGTCCACACAGATACGCAGTATTTT. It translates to CASSLKLVGVHTDTQYF. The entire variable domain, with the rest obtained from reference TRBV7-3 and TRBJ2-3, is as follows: GAGVSQTPSNKVTEKGKYVELRCDPISGHTALYWYRQSLGQGPEFLIYFQGTGAADDSGLPNDRFFAVRPEGSVSTLKIQRTERGDSAVYLCASSLKLVGVHTDTQYFGPGTRLTVL.

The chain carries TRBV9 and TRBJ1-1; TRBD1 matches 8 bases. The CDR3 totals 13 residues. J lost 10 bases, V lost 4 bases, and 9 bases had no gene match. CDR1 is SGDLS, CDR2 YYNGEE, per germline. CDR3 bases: TGTGCCAGCAGCCCCGGACAGGGCGGAGGAGCTTTCTTT. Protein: CASSPGQGGGAFF.

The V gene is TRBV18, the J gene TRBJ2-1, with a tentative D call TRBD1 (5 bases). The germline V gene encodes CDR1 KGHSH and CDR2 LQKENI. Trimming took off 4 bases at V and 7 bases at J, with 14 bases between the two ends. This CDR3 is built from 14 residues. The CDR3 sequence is CASSRTDSLNEQFF. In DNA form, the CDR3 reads TGTGCCAGCTCACGTACCGACAGCTTAAATGAGCAGTTCTTC.

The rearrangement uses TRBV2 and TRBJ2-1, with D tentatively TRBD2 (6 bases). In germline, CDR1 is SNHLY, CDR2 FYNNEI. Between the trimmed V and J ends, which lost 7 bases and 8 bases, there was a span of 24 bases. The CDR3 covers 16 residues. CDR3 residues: CASTALTRTLFDEQFF. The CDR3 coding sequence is TGTGCCAGCACCGCACTGACTAGAACCCTTTTCGATGAGCAGTTCTTC.

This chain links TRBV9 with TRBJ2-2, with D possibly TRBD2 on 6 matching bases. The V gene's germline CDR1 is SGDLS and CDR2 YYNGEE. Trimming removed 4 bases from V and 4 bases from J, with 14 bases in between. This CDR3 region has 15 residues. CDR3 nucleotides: TGTGCCAGCAGCCTCGGCGGGGTCGGCACCGGGGAGCTGTTTTTT. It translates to CASSLGGVGTGELFF.

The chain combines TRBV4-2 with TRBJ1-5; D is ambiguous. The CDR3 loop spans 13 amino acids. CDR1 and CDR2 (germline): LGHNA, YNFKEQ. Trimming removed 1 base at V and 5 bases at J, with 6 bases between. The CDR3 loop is CASSQAVDQPQHF. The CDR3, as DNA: TGTGCCAGCAGCCAAGCCGTAGATCAGCCCCAGCATTTT.

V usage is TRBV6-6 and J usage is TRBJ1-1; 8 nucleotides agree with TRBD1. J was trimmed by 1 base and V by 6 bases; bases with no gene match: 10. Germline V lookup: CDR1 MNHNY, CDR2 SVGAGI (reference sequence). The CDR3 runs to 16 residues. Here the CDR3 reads CASSHSDREGNTEAFF. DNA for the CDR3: TGTGCCAGCAGCCACTCGGACAGGGAGGGGAACACTGAAGCTTTCTTT.

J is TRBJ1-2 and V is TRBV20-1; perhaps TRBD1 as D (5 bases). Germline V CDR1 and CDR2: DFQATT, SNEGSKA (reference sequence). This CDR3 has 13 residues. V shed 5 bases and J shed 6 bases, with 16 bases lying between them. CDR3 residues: CSASDRSPDGYTF. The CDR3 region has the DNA TGCAGTGCTTCAGACAGATCCCCGGATGGCTACACCTTC.

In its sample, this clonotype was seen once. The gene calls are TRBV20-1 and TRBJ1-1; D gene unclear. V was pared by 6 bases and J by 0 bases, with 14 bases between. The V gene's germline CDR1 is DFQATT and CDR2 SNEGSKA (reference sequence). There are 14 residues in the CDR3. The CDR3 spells CSASMVYLNTEAFF. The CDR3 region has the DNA TGCAGTGCCTCGATGGTGTATTTGAACACTGAAGCTTTCTTT.

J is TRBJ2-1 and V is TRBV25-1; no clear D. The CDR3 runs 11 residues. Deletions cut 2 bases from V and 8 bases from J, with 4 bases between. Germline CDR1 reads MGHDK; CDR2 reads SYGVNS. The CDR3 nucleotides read TGTGCCAGCAGTGAAAGTTATGAGCAGTTCTTC. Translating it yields CASSESYEQFF.

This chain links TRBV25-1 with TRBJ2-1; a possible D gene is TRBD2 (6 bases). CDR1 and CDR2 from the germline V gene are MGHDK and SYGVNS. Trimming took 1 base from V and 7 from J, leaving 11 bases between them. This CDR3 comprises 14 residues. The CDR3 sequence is CASSELGSGNEQFF. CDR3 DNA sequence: TGTGCCAGCAGTGAATTGGGTAGCGGAAATGAGCAGTTCTTC.

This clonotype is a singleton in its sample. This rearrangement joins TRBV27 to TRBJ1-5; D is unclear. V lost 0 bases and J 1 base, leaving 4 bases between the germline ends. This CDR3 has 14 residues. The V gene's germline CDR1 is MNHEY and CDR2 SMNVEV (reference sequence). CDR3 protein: CASSLSRSNQPQHF. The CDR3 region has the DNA TGTGCCAGCAGTTTATCTCGCAGCAATCAGCCCCAGCATTTT.

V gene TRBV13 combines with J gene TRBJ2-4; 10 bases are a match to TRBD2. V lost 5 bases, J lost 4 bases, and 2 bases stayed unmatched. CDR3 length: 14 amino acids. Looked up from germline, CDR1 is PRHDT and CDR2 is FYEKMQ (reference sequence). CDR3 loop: CASSPSGGKNIQYF. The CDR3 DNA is TGTGCCAGCAGCCCTAGCGGGGGTAAAAACATTCAGTACTTC.

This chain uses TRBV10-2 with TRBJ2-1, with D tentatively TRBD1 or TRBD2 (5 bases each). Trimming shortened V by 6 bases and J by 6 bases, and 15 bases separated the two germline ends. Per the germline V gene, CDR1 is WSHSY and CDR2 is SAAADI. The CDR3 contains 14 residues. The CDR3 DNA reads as TGCGCCAGCAGCGCCAGTTGGGGGTTCAATGAGCAGTTCTTC. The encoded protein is CASSASWGFNEQFF.

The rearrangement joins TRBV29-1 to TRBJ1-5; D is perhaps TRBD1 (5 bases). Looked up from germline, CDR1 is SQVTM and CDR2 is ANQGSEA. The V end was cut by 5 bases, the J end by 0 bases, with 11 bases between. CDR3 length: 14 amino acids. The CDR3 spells CSVWQGDSNQPQHF. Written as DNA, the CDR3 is TGCAGCGTTTGGCAGGGCGATAGCAATCAGCCCCAGCATTTT.